The T cell receptor beta chain described here comes from a study of blood T cell repertoires in COVID-19 (dated by TCRdb to the early 2020s). Context from the whole study: Samples from collaborators originated in the United States, Italy and Spain and spanned both the acute and convalescent phases of COVID-19. The prospective study material was composed of cDNA or gDNA derived from T cells, B-cell-depleted T cells, or PBMCs. Deeply sampled blood TCRbeta repertoires from subjects exposed to, actively infected with, or recovered from COVID-19 were included in the dataset. A freely available public database, intended as a resource for researchers studying the immune response to SARS-CoV-2, is where the repertoires were released. The samples were drawn from the first 160 participants of the ongoing ImmuneRACE study and from about 1,200 subjects provided by 6 global collaborators. Sample metadata almost always included a de-identified subject ID, COVID-19 status, age in years and sex. Where available, HLA class I and class II types were obtained from metadata supplied by the sample provider rather than from assay-based typing. Overall results and qualifications from the work: How much clinical and demographic metadata was included differed by source and by participant, and the metadata was provided uncurated.

Note on this clone: What antigen it recognizes has not been identified. No much larger clone is present one base from it, and per-base qualities are unavailable.

The immunoSEQ Assay, a bias-controlled multiplex PCR, was used to amplify TCRbeta CDR3 regions from genomic DNA. As for the original processing: Nucleated cell counts per sample were estimated from amplification of reference gene primers within the assay. Sequence reads were collapsed and filtered to measure the absolute abundance of every unique TCRbeta CDR3 rearrangement. For each sample, productive Simpson clonality was calculated by taking the square root of Simpson's diversity index across productive rearrangements. TCRdb obtained this table from immuneACCESS and retained in-frame rearrangements with V and J assigned. These tables miss some clones; where compared with another copy, unresolved V genes account for less than half of the shortfall, and the remainder is unexplained. The D gene and trimming were derived from the DNA, and the V and J assignments and clone size from that table. The sample table records about 40,000 clones; 70% to 90% of these occur just once. The ten biggest clones cover roughly 13% of the sample.

Whole blood was collected in K2EDTA tubes by collaborating institutions according to the institutions' own protocols. For TCRbeta analysis, collaborators shipped samples in one of three forms: frozen whole blood, isolated PBMCs, or DNA extracted from either of those sample types. The germline V gene specifies MNHEY as CDR1 and SVGAGI as CDR2. Trimming takes 8 bases off V and 8 bases off J; junction bases not matched to a gene: 9. The CDR3 holds 15 amino acids from the cysteine to the phenylalanine. Solely the CDR3 DNA is kept, with 45 bases framed from the first base. The receptor's source is a human donor in a cohort sampled during active COVID-19. The chain joins TRBV6-5 to TRBJ2-1, with 13 bases matching TRBD2. The sequencing input was peripheral blood. The CDR3 reads CASPRTSGGRDEQFF. The nucleotides read TGTGCCAGCCCAAGGACTAGCGGGGGCCGGGATGAGCAGTTCTTC.